This T cell receptor beta chain was recovered during a study of brain T cells in children with intractable seizures. Whole-study results and caveats: HCMV serostatus was not known, and viral specificity came from CDR3 similarity only. Clones missing pre-surgery may reflect undersampling of that blood sample.

With respect to this clone: The antigen is undetermined.

Only cases whose brain tissue showed the highest T cell transcript signatures were sequenced. Pre-surgery treatment included at least one anti-epileptic drug. TCRdb's table, derived via immunoSEQ multiplex PCR, lists solely in-frame clones and lacks some. This repertoire shows tens of thousands of clones, under 95% found once; its top ten account for roughly a quarter. Sequencing was performed on peripheral blood, taken at surgery. The clonotype originates from a girl aged 2-10 years with Rasmussen encephalitis and intractable seizures.

CDR3 nucleotide sequence: TGTGCCAGCAGTCGGGGCGGGGAACAGGGACCCCCCCTCCACTTT. This translates into CASSRGGEQGPPLHF. The chain links TRBV7-2 to TRBJ1-6; the D gene is possibly TRBD1 (6 bases). The germline V gene encodes CDR1 SGHTA and CDR2 FQGNSA. V lost 6 bases, J lost 13 bases, and 22 bases lay in between. This CDR3 has 15 amino acids.